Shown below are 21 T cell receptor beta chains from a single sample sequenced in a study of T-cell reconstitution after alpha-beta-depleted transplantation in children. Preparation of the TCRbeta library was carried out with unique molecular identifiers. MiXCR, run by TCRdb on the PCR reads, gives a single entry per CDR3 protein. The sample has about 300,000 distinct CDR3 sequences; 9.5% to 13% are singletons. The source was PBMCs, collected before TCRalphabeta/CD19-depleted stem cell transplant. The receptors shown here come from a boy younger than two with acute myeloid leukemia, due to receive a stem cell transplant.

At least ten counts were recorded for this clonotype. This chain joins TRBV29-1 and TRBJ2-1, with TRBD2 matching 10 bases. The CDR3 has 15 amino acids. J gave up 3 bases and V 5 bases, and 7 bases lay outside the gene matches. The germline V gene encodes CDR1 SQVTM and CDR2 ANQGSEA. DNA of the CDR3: TGCAGCGTTCTGTCCCTAGCGGGGGTCTACAATGAGCAGTTCTTC. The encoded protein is CSVLSLAGVYNEQFF.

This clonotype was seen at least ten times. CDR3 loop: CASSLASGATEQFF. The CDR3 bases are TGTGCCAGCAGCTTGGCTAGTGGGGCTACTGAGCAGTTCTTC. V usage is TRBV3-1 and J usage is TRBJ2-1; D possibly corresponds to TRBD1 (5 bases). Germline CDR1 reads LGHDT; CDR2 reads YNNKEL (reference sequence). The CDR3 is made up of 14 amino acids. The V and J ends lost 5 bases and 9 bases respectively, with 17 bases between them.

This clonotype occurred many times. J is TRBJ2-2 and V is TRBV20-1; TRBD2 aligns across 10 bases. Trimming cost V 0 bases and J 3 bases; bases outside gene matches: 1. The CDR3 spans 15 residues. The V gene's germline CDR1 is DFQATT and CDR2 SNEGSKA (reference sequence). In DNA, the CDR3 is TGCAGTGCTAGAGATCTAGCGGGAGACACCGGGGAGCTGTTTTTT. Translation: CSARDLAGDTGELFF.

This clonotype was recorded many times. The DNA for the CDR3 is TGTGCCAGCAGCTTACCAGGTCAGCCCCAGCATTTT. Encoded protein: CASSLPGQPQHF. The gene calls are TRBV7-9 and TRBJ1-5; unclear D gene. This CDR3 has 12 residues. V lost 2 bases and J lost 6, with 5 bases in between. CDR1 is SEHNR, CDR2 FQNEAQ, per germline (reference sequence).

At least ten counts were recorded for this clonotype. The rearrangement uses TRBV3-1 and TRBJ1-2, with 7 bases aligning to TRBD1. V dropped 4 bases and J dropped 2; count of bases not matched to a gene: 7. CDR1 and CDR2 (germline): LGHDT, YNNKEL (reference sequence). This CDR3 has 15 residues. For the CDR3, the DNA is TGTGCCAGCAGCCCTAGAAACAGGGGAAACTATGGCTACACCTTC. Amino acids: CASSPRNRGNYGYTF.

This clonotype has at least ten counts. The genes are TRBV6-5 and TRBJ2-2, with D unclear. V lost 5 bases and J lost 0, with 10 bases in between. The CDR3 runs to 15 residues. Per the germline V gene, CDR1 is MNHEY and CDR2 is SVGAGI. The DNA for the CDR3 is TGTGCCAGCAGTCCTCTAAGGGCGAACACCGGGGAGCTGTTTTTT. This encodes CASSPLRANTGELFF.

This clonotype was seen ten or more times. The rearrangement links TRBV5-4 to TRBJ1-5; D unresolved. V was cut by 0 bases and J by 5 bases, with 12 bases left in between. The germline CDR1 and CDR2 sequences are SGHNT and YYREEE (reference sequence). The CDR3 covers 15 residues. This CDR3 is CASSLGPVSDQPQHF. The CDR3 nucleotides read TGTGCCAGCAGCTTGGGCCCAGTATCAGATCAGCCCCAGCATTTT.

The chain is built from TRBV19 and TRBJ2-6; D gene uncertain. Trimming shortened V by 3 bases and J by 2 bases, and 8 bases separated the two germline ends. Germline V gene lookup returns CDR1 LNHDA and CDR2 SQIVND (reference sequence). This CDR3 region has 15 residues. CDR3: CASSILGTGANVLTF. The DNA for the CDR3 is TGTGCCAGTAGTATCTTGGGGACTGGGGCCAACGTCCTGACTTTC.

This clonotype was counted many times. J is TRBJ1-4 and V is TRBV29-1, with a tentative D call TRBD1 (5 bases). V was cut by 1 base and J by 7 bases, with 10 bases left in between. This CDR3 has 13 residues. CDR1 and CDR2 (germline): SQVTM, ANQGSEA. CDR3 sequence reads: CSVEGGLGEKLFF. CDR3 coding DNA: TGCAGCGTTGAAGGGGGCTTAGGTGAAAAACTGTTTTTT.

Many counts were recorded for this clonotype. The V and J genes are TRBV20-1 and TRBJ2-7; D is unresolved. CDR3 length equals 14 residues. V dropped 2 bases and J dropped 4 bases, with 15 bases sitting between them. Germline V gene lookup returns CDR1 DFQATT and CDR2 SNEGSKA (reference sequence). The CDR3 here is CSARRVNMGYEQYF. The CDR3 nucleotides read TGCAGTGCTAGAAGGGTTAACATGGGGTACGAGCAGTACTTC.

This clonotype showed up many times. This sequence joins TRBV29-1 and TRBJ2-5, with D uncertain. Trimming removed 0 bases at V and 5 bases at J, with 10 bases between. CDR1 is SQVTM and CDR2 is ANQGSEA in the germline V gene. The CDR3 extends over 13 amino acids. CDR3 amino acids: CSVEDLGWETQYF. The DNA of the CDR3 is TGCAGCGTTGAAGACCTAGGTTGGGAGACCCAGTACTTC.

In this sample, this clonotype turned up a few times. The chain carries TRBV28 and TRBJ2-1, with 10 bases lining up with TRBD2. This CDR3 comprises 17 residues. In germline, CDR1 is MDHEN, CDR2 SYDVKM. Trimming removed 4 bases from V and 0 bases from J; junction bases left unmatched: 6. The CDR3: CASSSQTSGHSYNEQFF. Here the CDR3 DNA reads TGTGCCAGCAGTTCCCAGACTAGCGGGCACTCCTACAATGAGCAGTTCTTC. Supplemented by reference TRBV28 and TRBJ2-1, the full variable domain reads DVKVTQSSRYLVKRTGEKVFLECVQDMDHENMFWYRQDPGLGLRLIYFSYDVKMKEKGDIPEGYSVSREKKERFSLILESASTNQTSMYLCASSSQTSGHSYNEQFFGPGTRLTVL.

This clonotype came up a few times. Here the CDR3 DNA reads TGTGCCAGCAGTTTTCCGCCCGGGACAGGGGGCTACGGGGCCAACGTCCTGACTTTC. Translating gives CASSFPPGTGGYGANVLTF. This sequence joins TRBV6-5 and TRBJ2-6, with 12 bases lining up with TRBD1. This CDR3 has 19 residues. Germline lookup yields CDR1 MNHEY and CDR2 SVGAGI. With 4 bases clipped from V and 4 bases from J, the junction kept 11 bases outside the gene matches.

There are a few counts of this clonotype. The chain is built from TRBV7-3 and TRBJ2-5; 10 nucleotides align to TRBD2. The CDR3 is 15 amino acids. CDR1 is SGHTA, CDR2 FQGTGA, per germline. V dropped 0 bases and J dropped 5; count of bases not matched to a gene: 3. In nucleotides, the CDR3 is TGTGCCAGCAGCTTAACTAGCGGGAGGAGGGAGACCCAGTACTTC. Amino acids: CASSLTSGRRETQYF.

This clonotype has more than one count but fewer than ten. CDR3 loop: CASSDSGVNTGELFF. The DNA of the CDR3 is TGTGCCAGCAGTGACAGCGGGGTAAACACCGGGGAGCTGTTTTTT. The genes are TRBV6-4 and TRBJ2-2; the match to TRBD2 covers 7 bases. Trimming at V came to 2 bases and at J to 2 bases, leaving 2 bases not matched to a gene. The CDR3 has 15 residues. Germline V CDR1 and CDR2: MRHNA, SNTAGT.

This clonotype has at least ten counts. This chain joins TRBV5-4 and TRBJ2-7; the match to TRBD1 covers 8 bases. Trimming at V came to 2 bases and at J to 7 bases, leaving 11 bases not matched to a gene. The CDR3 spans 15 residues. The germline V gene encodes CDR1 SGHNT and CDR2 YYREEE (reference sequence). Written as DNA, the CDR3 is TGTGCCAGCAGCTTTCGAGACAGGGGCCCCTGGGAGCAGTACTTC. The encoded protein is CASSFRDRGPWEQYF.

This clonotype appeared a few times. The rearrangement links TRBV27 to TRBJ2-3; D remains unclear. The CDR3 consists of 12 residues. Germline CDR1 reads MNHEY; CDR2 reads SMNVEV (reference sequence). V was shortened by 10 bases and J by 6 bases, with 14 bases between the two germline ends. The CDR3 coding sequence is TGTGCCACTAGACCCCTCGGGGATACGCAGTATTTT. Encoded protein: CATRPLGDTQYF.

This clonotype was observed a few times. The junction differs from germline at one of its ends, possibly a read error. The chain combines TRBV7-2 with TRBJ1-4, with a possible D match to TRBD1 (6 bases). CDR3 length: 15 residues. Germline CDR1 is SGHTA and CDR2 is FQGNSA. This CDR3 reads CVSSLGGGDHEKLFF. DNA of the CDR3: TGTGTCAGCAGCTTAGGGGGGGGGGATCATGAAAAACTGTTTTTT.

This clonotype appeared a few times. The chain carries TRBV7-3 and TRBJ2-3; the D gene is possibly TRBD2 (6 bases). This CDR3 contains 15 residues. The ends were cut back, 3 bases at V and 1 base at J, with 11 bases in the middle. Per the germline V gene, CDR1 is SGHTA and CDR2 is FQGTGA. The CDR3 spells CASSFGASGTDTQYF. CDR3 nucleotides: TGTGCCAGCAGCTTCGGGGCTAGCGGCACAGATACGCAGTATTTT.

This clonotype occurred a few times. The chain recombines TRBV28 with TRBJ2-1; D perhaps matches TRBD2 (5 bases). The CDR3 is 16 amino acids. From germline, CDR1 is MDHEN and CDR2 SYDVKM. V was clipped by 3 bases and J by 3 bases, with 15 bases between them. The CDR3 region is CASSFFGSRDYNEQFF. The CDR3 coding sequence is TGTGCCAGCAGTTTTTTCGGTAGCCGGGACTACAATGAGCAGTTCTTC.

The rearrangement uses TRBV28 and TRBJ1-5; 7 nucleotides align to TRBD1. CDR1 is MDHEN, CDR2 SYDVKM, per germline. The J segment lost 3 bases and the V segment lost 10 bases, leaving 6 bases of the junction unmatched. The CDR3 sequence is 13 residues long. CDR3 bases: TGTGCCACGGAAGGGACAGCCAATCAGCCCCAGCATTTT. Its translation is CATEGTANQPQHF.